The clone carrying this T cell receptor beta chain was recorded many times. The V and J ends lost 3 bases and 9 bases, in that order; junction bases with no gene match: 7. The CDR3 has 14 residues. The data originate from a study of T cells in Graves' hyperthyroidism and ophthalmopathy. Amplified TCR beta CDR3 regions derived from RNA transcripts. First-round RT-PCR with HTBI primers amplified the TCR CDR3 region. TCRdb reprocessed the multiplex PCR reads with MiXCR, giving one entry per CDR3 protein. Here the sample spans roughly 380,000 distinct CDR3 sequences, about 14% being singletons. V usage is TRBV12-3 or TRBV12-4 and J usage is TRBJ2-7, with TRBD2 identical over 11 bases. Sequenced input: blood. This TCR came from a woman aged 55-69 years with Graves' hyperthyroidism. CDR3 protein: CASSLLAGGSVQYF. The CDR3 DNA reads TGTGCCAGCAGTTTGCTAGCGGGAGGTTCCGTGCAGTACTTC.